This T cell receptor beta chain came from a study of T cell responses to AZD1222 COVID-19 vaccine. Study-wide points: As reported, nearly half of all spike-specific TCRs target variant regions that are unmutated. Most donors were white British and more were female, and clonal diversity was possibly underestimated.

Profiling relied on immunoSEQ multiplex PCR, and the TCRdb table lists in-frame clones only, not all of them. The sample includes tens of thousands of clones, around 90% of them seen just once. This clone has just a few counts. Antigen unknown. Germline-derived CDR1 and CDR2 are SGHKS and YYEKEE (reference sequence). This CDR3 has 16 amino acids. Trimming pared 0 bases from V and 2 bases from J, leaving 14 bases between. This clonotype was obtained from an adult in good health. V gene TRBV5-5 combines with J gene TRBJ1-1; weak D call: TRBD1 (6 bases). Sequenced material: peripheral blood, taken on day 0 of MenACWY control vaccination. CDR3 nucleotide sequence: TGTGCCAGCAGCTTGGGGTTGCCACAGGGCAACACTGAAGCTTTCTTT. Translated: CASSLGLPQGNTEAFF.